What follows describes a single T cell receptor beta chain. The data derive from a study of blood T cell repertoires in COVID-19. Study-wide context: Specimens from acute and convalescent COVID-19 originated in the United States, Italy and Spain.

Original data processing: Amplification with reference gene primers provided the estimates of nucleated cell counts. Using immunoSEQ multiplex PCR, the repertoire was profiled, and TCRdb retains in-frame clones only, with some absent. V, J and clone size were drawn from that table, and D and trimming were deduced from the DNA. This table holds 150,000 to 160,000 clones, about 85% found once. During active infection, Seattle patients enrolled and were then monitored through disease. The germline V and J ends were trimmed by 5 bases and 6 bases, with 13 bases remaining between them. CDR1 and CDR2 (germline): SGHAT, FQNNGV. The CDR3 totals 13 residues.

The V gene is TRBV11-2, the J gene TRBJ1-1; D might be TRBD1 (6 bases). Sequenced sample: peripheral blood. The origin of this receptor is a man aged 60-69 years with COVID-19, enrolled during active disease. CDR3 coding DNA: TGTGCCAGCAGCCCAGGGGTGATGGCTGAAGCTTTCTTT. It translates to CASSPGVMAEAFF.